Presented here are 8 T cell receptor beta chains from one specimen sequenced in a study of identical twins. TCRdb recomputed calls from the 5' RACE reads with MiXCR, one row per CDR3 protein. The sample consists of roughly 700,000 distinct CDR3 sequences, 8.6% of them appearing once. This sample was also put to use in a study of yellow fever vaccine responses in identical twins.

Sequences were obtained from PBMCs. These TCRs come from a woman aged 18-29 years in good health.

This clonotype was seen a handful of times. The chain has TRBV4-1 and TRBJ2-4; tentatively, D is TRBD1 (6 bases). CDR3 length: 18 residues. The V gene's germline CDR1 is MGHRA and CDR2 YSYEKL. V shed 1 base and J shed 0 bases, with 16 bases lying between them. CDR3 nucleotides: TGCGCCAGCAGCCAAGTGACGGACAGCCTGGGAGCCAAAAACATTCAGTACTTC. Translated: CASSQVTDSLGAKNIQYF.

V gene TRBV20-1 combines with J gene TRBJ1-1; TRBD1 is a possible D gene (5 bases). The CDR3 consists of 12 residues. Looked up from germline, CDR1 is DFQATT and CDR2 is SNEGSKA (reference sequence). Trimming left V 3 bases short and J 12 bases short, with 17 bases between. The CDR3 spells CSASEDWDGSFF. The CDR3 DNA follows: TGCAGTGCTAGTGAAGATTGGGACGGTTCTTTCTTT.

This chain uses TRBV20-1 with TRBJ2-7; 10 nucleotides agree with TRBD1. V trimming: 0 bases; J trimming: 2 bases; junction bases outside the gene matches: 4. CDR1 is DFQATT, CDR2 SNEGSKA, per germline (reference sequence). This CDR3 contains 15 residues. CDR3 sequence: CSARDRTGGAYEQYF. For the CDR3, the DNA is TGCAGTGCTAGAGATCGGACAGGGGGGGCCTACGAGCAGTACTTC.

The V and J genes are TRBV7-9 and TRBJ1-6, with D possibly TRBD1 on 6 matching bases. CDR3 size: 15 residues. Germline assignment: CDR1 SEHNR and CDR2 FQNEAQ (reference sequence). The V and J ends lost 1 base and 7 bases respectively, with 11 bases between them. In nucleotides, the CDR3 is TGTGCCAGCAGCTTAGGAGGGGGATTGAATTCACCCCTCCACTTT. Amino acid sequence: CASSLGGGLNSPLHF.

This clonotype was detected only a few times. V and J are TRBV5-1 and TRBJ1-6; 10 nucleotides agree with TRBD1. The CDR3 is 15 residues long. In germline, CDR1 is SGHRS, CDR2 YFSETQ. J was trimmed by 10 bases and V by 1 base; bases with no gene match: 5. This CDR3 reads CASSLSGTGESPLHF. The CDR3 nucleotides are TGCGCCAGCAGCTTGTCCGGGACAGGGGAATCACCCCTCCACTTT.

This clonotype was seen many times. The chain combines TRBV7-2 with TRBJ2-7; no firm D call. Germline V gives CDR1 SGHTA, CDR2 FQGNSA. The CDR3 has 14 residues. With 1 base removed from V and 3 bases from J, the gap between germline ends came to 10 bases. In DNA form, the CDR3 reads TGTGCCAGCAGCTTAGGAGGCGGCTACTACGAGCAGTACTTC. Protein: CASSLGGGYYEQYF.

The table lists this clonotype with many counts. The chain recombines TRBV13 with TRBJ2-7; 7 nucleotides line up with TRBD1. The junction had 4 bases not matched to a gene; V was cut back by 3 bases and J by 5 bases. The CDR3 has 13 residues. Germline CDR1 reads PRHDT; CDR2 reads FYEKMQ (reference sequence). CDR3 sequence (DNA): TGTGCCAGCAGCTTCAGGGGGTTCGACGAGCAGTACTTC. Translated, it gives CASSFRGFDEQYF.

This clonotype has only a few counts. This chain links TRBV5-1 with TRBJ2-3; 12 bases align to TRBD2. J was trimmed by 4 bases and V by 1 base; bases with no gene match: 4. This CDR3 contains 16 residues. Germline V gene sequence: CDR1 SGHRS, CDR2 YFSETQ. CDR3 nucleotide sequence: TGCGCCAGCAGCTTGAAACTAGCGGGGGGTTCAGATACGCAGTATTTT. It specifies CASSLKLAGGSDTQYF.